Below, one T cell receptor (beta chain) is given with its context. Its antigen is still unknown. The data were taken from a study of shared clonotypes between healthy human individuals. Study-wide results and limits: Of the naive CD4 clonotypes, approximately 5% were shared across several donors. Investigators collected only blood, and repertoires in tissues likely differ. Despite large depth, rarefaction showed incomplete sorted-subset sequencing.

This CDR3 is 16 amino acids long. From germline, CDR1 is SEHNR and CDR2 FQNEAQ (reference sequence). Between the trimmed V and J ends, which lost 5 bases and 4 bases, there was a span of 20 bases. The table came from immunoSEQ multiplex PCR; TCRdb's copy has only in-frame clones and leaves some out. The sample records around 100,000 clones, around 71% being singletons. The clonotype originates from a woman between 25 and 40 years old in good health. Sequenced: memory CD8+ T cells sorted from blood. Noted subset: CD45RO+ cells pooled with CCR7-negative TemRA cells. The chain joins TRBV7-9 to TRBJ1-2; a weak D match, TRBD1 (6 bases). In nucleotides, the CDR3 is TGTGCCAGCAGCCCCATATCCCCTGGGGGGGCCTATGGCTACACCTTC. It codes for CASSPISPGGAYGYTF.